These 15 T cell receptor beta chains were all obtained from the same sample, sequenced in a study of immune cell composition in non-small cell lung cancer. Normal lung was taken at the farthest possible site, at least 3 cm from tumour. Data came from immunoSEQ multiplex PCR; TCRdb stores just in-frame clones and leaves some out. The sample holds roughly 680 clones, roughly 90% seen once. Material: non-adjacent lung tissue. Receptor source: a human donor with non-small cell lung cancer.

This clone was seen once. The V and J genes are TRBV11-3 and TRBJ2-7; 11 bases line up with TRBD1. The CDR3 has 14 residues. The germline gives CDR1 SGHNT, CDR2 YENEEA. V lost 0 bases, J lost 9 bases, and 4 bases stayed unmatched. CDR3 DNA: TGTGCCAGCAGCTTAGACGGACAGGGGGCGCGGCAGTACTTC. This sequence encodes CASSLDGQGARQYF.

The V and J genes are TRBV19 and TRBJ1-2, with no clear D. Germline CDR1 LNHDA, CDR2 SQIVND (reference sequence). The length of the CDR3 is 13 residues. V was shortened by 5 bases and J by 0 bases, with 7 bases between the two germline ends. For the CDR3, the DNA is TGTGCCAGTAGTTGGCGGTCTAACTATGGCTACACCTTC. Its protein product is CASSWRSNYGYTF.

The table lists this clone with a count of one. The J gene is TRBJ2-7, the V gene TRBV18; tentative D call: TRBD1 (7 bases). The CDR3 consists of 15 residues. CDR1 KGHSH and CDR2 LQKENI come from the germline V gene. Trimming shortened V by 4 bases and J by 3 bases, and 16 bases separated the two germline ends. The CDR3 region is CASSRRGQSNYEQYF. In DNA form, the CDR3 reads TGTGCCAGCTCACGGCGGGGACAGTCAAACTACGAGCAGTACTTC.

V gene TRBV6-6 combines with J gene TRBJ1-4; no reliable D call. From germline, CDR1 is MNHNY and CDR2 SVGAGI (reference sequence). Trimming removed 0 bases from V and 7 bases from J, with 9 bases in between. The CDR3 sequence is 14 residues long. The CDR3 sequence is CASSYSTLGEKLFF. The CDR3 DNA reads TGTGCCAGCAGTTACTCGACATTAGGTGAAAAACTGTTTTTT.

The DNA for the CDR3 is TGTGCCAGCAGCTTAGGCCCAGGGGGCGGTTACCAAGAGACCCAGTACTTC. Amino acid sequence: CASSLGPGGGYQETQYF. V is TRBV13 and J is TRBJ2-5, with 8 nucleotides matching TRBD1. The CDR3 runs to 17 residues. Per the germline V gene, CDR1 is PRHDT and CDR2 is FYEKMQ (reference sequence). The ends lost 0 bases at V and 0 bases at J; junction bases unmatched: 6.

This chain links TRBV6-6 with TRBJ1-4, with TRBD1 identical over 8 bases. Germline V gene lookup returns CDR1 MNHNY and CDR2 SVGAGI (reference sequence). The ends lost 7 bases at V and 7 bases at J; junction bases unmatched: 8. The CDR3 has 14 amino acids. CDR3 protein: CASTGGAPVEKLFF. The CDR3 DNA sequence: TGTGCCAGCACAGGGGGCGCCCCTGTTGAAAAACTGTTTTTT.

Sample share makes this clone large (0.1 to 1%). The rearrangement links TRBV19 to TRBJ1-5; 7 nucleotides match TRBD1. The CDR3 is made up of 15 amino acids. V lost 4 bases to trimming and J lost 7 bases; unmatched junction nucleotides: 10. Germline V lookup: CDR1 LNHDA, CDR2 SQIVND (reference sequence). The CDR3 DNA reads TGTGCCAGTAGTACCGACAGGGCCCAGGGACAGCCCCAGCATTTT. Residues: CASSTDRAQGQPQHF.

This sequence joins TRBV11-2 and TRBJ2-5; 8 bases fit TRBD2. Germline loops: CDR1 SGHAT, CDR2 FQNNGV. There are 16 residues in the CDR3. J was trimmed by 6 bases and V by 5 bases; bases with no gene match: 14. CDR3 region: CASSLRGGSGEKTQYF. CDR3 DNA: TGTGCCAGCAGCCTCCGGGGTGGTAGCGGGGAAAAGACCCAGTACTTC.

The gene calls are TRBV5-1 and TRBJ1-6; 7 bases fit TRBD1. Germline V gives CDR1 SGHRS, CDR2 YFSETQ. V trimming: 4 bases; J trimming: 3 bases; junction bases outside the gene matches: 10. The CDR3 covers 17 residues. The CDR3: CASSRDREVFYNSPLHF. The CDR3, as DNA: TGCGCCAGCAGCCGCGACAGGGAAGTGTTCTATAATTCACCCCTCCACTTT.

J is TRBJ2-5 and V is TRBV6-5, with 7 positions matching TRBD2. Germline V CDR1 and CDR2: MNHEY, SVGAGI. V lost 4 bases, J lost 6 bases, and 5 bases stayed unmatched. CDR3 length: 13 amino acids. The CDR3 DNA reads as TGTGCCAGCAGTTCATGGGGGGGTAAGACCCAGTACTTC. Its translation: CASSSWGGKTQYF.

The chain carries TRBV19 and TRBJ1-1, with TRBD1 matching 9 bases. The germline gives CDR1 LNHDA, CDR2 SQIVND (reference sequence). J gave up 5 bases and V 3 bases, and 7 bases lay outside the gene matches. The CDR3 spans 15 residues. CDR3 sequence (DNA): TGTGCCAGTAGTATGGGGACAGGGTGGGGAACTGAAGCTTTCTTT. Residues: CASSMGTGWGTEAFF. The full variable domain, with the rest looked up from reference TRBV19 and TRBJ1-1, is DGGITQSPKYLFRKEGQNVTLSCEQNLNHDAMYWYRQDPGQGLRLIYYSQIVNDFQKGDIAEGYSVSREKKESFPLTVTSAQKNPTAFYLCASSMGTGWGTEAFFGQGTRLTVV.

The rearrangement uses TRBV7-2 and TRBJ1-4; 9 bases line up with TRBD1. The J segment lost 4 bases and the V segment lost 5 bases, leaving 8 bases of the junction unmatched. CDR3 length: 16 residues. Germline V CDR1 and CDR2: SGHTA, FQGNSA. CDR3 coding DNA: TGTGCCAGCAGCACCCAACAGGGGGCCAATAATGAAAAACTGTTTTTT. As protein: CASSTQQGANNEKLFF. The variable domain in full, with the rest retrieved from reference TRBV7-2 and TRBJ1-4, is GAGVSQSPSNKVTEKGKDVELRCDPISGHTALYWYRQSLGQGLEFLIYFQGNSAPDKSGLPSDRFSAERTGGSVSTLTIQRTQQEDSAVYLCASSTQQGANNEKLFFGSGTQLSVL.

V is TRBV4-1 and J is TRBJ2-1; 8 bases align to TRBD2. Germline CDR1 reads MGHRA; CDR2 reads YSYEKL. Trimming removed 2 bases from V and 6 bases from J; junction bases left unmatched: 3. The CDR3 covers 14 residues. The chain's CDR3 is CASSQSGGVNEQFF. CDR3 sequence (DNA): TGCGCCAGCAGCCAATCGGGGGGGGTCAATGAGCAGTTCTTC.

The CDR3 loop is CASSSGTSGGETQYF. The CDR3 coding sequence is TGCGCCAGCAGCTCCGGGACTAGCGGGGGTGAGACCCAGTACTTC. J is TRBJ2-5 and V is TRBV5-1; TRBD2 agrees at 14 bases. Germline V lookup: CDR1 SGHRS, CDR2 YFSETQ. The V segment lost 3 bases and the J segment 5 bases; nucleotides outside the gene matches: 3. The CDR3 loop spans 15 amino acids.

This rearrangement joins TRBV28 to TRBJ2-3; tentative D call: TRBD2 (5 bases). The CDR3 spans 16 residues. Germline-derived CDR1 and CDR2 are MDHEN and SYDVKM. V was pared by 2 bases and J by 0 bases, with 12 bases between. The CDR3 coding sequence is TGTGCCAGCAGTTTAAGGAGGAGAGCTAGCACAGATACGCAGTATTTT. Translated: CASSLRRRASTDTQYF.